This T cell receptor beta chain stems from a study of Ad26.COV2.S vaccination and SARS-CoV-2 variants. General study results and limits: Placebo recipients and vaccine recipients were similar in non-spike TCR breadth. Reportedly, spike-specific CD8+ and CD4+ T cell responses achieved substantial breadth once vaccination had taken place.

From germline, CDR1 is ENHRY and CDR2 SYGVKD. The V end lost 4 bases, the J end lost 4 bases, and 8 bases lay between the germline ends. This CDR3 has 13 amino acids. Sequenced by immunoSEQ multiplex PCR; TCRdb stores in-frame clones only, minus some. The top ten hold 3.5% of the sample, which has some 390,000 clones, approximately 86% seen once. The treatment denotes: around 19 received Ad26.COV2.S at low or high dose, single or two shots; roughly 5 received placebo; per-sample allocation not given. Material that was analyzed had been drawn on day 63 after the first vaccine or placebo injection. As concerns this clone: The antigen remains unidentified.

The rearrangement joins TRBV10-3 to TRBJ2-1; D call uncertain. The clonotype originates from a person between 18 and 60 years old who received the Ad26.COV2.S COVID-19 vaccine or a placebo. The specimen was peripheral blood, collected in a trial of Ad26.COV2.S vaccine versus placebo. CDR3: CAISVTTYNEQFF. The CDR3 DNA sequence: TGTGCCATCAGTGTTACAACTTACAATGAGCAGTTCTTC.